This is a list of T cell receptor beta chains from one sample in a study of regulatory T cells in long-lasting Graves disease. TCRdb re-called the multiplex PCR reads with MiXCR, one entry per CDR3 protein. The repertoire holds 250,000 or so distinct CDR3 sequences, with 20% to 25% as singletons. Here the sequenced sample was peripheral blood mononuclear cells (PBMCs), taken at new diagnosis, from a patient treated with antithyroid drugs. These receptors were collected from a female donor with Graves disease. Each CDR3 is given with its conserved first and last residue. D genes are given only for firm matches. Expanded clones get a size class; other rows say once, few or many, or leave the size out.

cdr3_aa: CSASTSGRAYNEQFF
cdr3_nt: TGCAGTGCTTCGACTAGCGGGAGGGCCTACAATGAGCAGTTCTTC
j_call: TRBJ2-1
clone_size: once
v_call: TRBV20-1
d_call: TRBD2

cdr3_aa: CSASGSGGAGYNEQFF
cdr3_nt: TGCAGTGCTAGTGGTAGCGGGGGGGCCGGCTACAATGAGCAGTTCTTC
j_call: TRBJ2-1
clone_size: many
v_call: TRBV20-1
d_call: TRBD2

cdr3_aa: CASSFLGGRLTDTQYF
cdr3_nt: TGTGCCAGCAGCTTTTTGGGTGGTCGTCTCACAGATACGCAGTATTTT
j_call: TRBJ2-3
clone_size: many
v_call: TRBV7-2
d_call: .

cdr3_aa: CASSPGHNTGELFF
cdr3_nt: TGTGCCAGCAGCCCCGGACACAACACCGGGGAGCTGTTTTTT
j_call: TRBJ2-2
clone_size: many
v_call: TRBV7-3
d_call: .

cdr3_aa: CSVEGMVGVGDYEQYF
cdr3_nt: TGCAGCGTTGAAGGCATGGTAGGAGTCGGTGACTACGAGCAGTACTTC
j_call: TRBJ2-7
clone_size: many
v_call: TRBV29-1
d_call: .

cdr3_aa: CASSLWEGNEQFF
cdr3_nt: TGTGCCAGCAGTCTATGGGAAGGGAATGAGCAGTTCTTC
j_call: TRBJ2-1
clone_size: many
v_call: TRBV12-3/TRBV12-4
d_call: .

cdr3_aa: CSALTGTGKSPLHF
cdr3_nt: TGCAGTGCTTTAACCGGGACAGGGAAGTCACCCCTCCACTTT
j_call: TRBJ1-6
clone_size: few
v_call: TRBV20-1
d_call: TRBD1

cdr3_aa: CSARAGGGQDGEQYF
cdr3_nt: TGCAGTGCTAGGGCCGGGGGGGGGCAAGATGGCGAGCAGTACTTC
j_call: TRBJ2-7
clone_size: few
v_call: TRBV20-1
d_call: TRBD2

cdr3_aa: CSVEGHRVGETQYF
cdr3_nt: TGCAGCGTTGAAGGCCACAGGGTTGGGGAGACCCAGTACTTC
j_call: TRBJ2-5
clone_size: many
v_call: TRBV29-1
d_call: .

cdr3_aa: CASSLDRFIQPQHF
cdr3_nt: TGTGCCAGCAGCTTAGACCGGTTCATTCAGCCCCAGCATTTT
j_call: TRBJ1-5
clone_size: .
v_call: TRBV7-9
d_call: .